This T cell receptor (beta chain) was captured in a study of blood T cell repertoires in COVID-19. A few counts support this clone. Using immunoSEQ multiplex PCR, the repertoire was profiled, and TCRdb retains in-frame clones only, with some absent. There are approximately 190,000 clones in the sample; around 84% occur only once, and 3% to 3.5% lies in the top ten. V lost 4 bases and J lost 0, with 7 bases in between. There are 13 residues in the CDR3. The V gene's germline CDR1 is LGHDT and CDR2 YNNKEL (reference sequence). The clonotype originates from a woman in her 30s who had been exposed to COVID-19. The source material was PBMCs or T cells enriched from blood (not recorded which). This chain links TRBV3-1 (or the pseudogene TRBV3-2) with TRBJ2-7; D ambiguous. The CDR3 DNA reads TGTGCCAGCAGCCCGCGAGGCTCCTACGAGCAGTACTTC. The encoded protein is CASSPRGSYEQYF.